The 24 T cell receptor beta chains below all came from one sample that was sequenced in a study of shared clonotypes between healthy human individuals. Using immunoSEQ multiplex PCR, the repertoire was profiled, and TCRdb retains in-frame clones only, with some absent. The sample lists approximately 2.1 million clones; 90% to 95% were seen once. The material sequenced was naive CD4+ T cells from PBMCs. Described subset: CD45RA+ positively selected. The receptors shown here come from a young man in good health. Some clones in this sample may be carry-over from other donors' samples.

Details on this clone: At the DNA level, this CDR3 is encoded by other sequences in the same sample as well. V and J are TRBV4-3 and TRBJ2-6, with D hard to call. Trimming removed 1 base from V and 1 base from J, with 5 bases in between. The CDR3 is 15 residues long. Germline V gene data show CDR1 as LGHNA and CDR2 as YSLEER. The CDR3 DNA is TGCGCCAGCAGCCAAGGGGGATCTGGGGCCAACGTCCTGACTTTC. This gives the protein CASSQGGSGANVLTF.

This clone has a single count. This chain links TRBV2 with TRBJ2-7, with TRBD2 matching over 12 bases. The CDR3 has 14 residues. Trimming removed 6 bases from V and 4 bases from J; junction bases left unmatched: 4. Germline V gene data show CDR1 as SNHLY and CDR2 as FYNNEI. Here the CDR3 DNA reads TGTGCCAGCAGGCGACTAGCGGGAGCGTACGAGCAGTACTTC. Translated, it gives CASRRLAGAYEQYF.

The chain is built from TRBV28 and TRBJ1-1, with D maybe TRBD1 (5 bases). Germline V gene lookup returns CDR1 MDHEN and CDR2 SYDVKM. The germline V and J ends were trimmed by 6 bases and 3 bases, with 17 bases remaining between them. The CDR3 is 15 residues long. The CDR3 protein is CASRVLTALDTEAFF. The CDR3, as DNA: TGTGCCAGCAGGGTCTTGACAGCATTAGACACTGAAGCTTTCTTT.

V usage is TRBV4-2 and J usage is TRBJ1-4; D might be TRBD1 (5 bases). V was shortened by 0 bases and J by 8 bases, with 13 bases between the two germline ends. The CDR3 totals 15 residues. Germline V gene data show CDR1 as LGHNA and CDR2 as YNFKEQ. Here the CDR3 reads CASSQENGEGEKLFF. For the CDR3, the DNA is TGTGCCAGCAGCCAAGAGAACGGCGAGGGGGAAAAACTGTTTTTT.

This clone is a singleton in its sample. V gene TRBV19 combines with J gene TRBJ2-7, with TRBD1 as a possible D gene (6 bases). Per germline, CDR1 LNHDA and CDR2 SQIVND (reference sequence). Trimming took 6 bases from V and 0 from J, leaving 12 bases between them. This CDR3 has 14 amino acids. CDR3 amino acids: CASSPQGTSYEQYF. The CDR3 bases are TGTGCCAGTAGCCCCCAGGGGACCTCCTACGAGCAGTACTTC. The full variable domain, completed using reference TRBV19 and TRBJ2-7, is DGGITQSPKYLFRKEGQNVTLSCEQNLNHDAMYWYRQDPGQGLRLIYYSQIVNDFQKGDIAEGYSVSREKKESFPLTVTSAQKNPTAFYLCASSPQGTSYEQYFGPGTRLTVT.

This chain links TRBV6-1 with TRBJ2-4, with D possibly being TRBD1 (6 bases). The CDR3 is made up of 15 amino acids. Trimming pared 2 bases from V and 8 bases from J, leaving 16 bases between. The V gene's germline CDR1 is MNHNS and CDR2 SASEGT. The CDR3 region is CASSEIQGPYYIQYF. The CDR3 coding sequence is TGTGCCAGCAGTGAAATCCAGGGGCCTTACTACATTCAGTACTTC.

The chain employs TRBV19 and TRBJ2-7, with unresolved D. The germline gives CDR1 LNHDA, CDR2 SQIVND (reference sequence). Deletions cut 6 bases from V and 3 bases from J, with 12 bases between. The CDR3 runs to 13 residues. The CDR3 sequence is CASSPGLLYEQYF. CDR3 sequence (DNA): TGTGCCAGTAGCCCCGGGCTCCTCTACGAGCAGTACTTC.

J is TRBJ2-1 and V is TRBV6-1, with D perhaps matching TRBD2 (6 bases). V was clipped by 3 bases and J by 9 bases, with 18 bases between them. There are 15 residues in the CDR3. The germline V gene has CDR1 MNHNS and CDR2 SASEGT. The CDR3 here is CASSDQATIAAEQFF. The CDR3 region has the DNA TGTGCCAGCAGTGACCAGGCCACCATAGCGGCTGAGCAGTTCTTC.

This chain connects TRBV9 to TRBJ2-1, with TRBD1 matching 7 bases. Germline V CDR1 and CDR2: SGDLS, YYNGEE. Germline trimming cut 4 bases from V and 8 bases from J; bases unmatched to any gene: 9. The CDR3 covers 14 residues. DNA for the CDR3: TGTGCCAGCAGCACCCCAACAGGGGAACATGAGCAGTTCTTC. Its translation is CASSTPTGEHEQFF.

The J gene is TRBJ1-1, the V gene TRBV5-1, with D possibly TRBD1 on 6 matching bases. The ends were cut back, 7 bases at V and 6 bases at J, with 13 bases in the middle. Germline V CDR1 and CDR2: SGHRS, YFSETQ. This CDR3 spans 12 amino acids. CDR3 bases: TGCGCCAGCGGGGAAACAGGGTCTGAAGCTTTCTTT. This encodes CASGETGSEAFF.

V is TRBV20-1 and J is TRBJ2-7; D is unresolved. The CDR3 contains 11 residues. Trimming stripped 4 bases from V and 3 bases from J, with 7 bases between. In germline, CDR1 is DFQATT, CDR2 SNEGSKA (reference sequence). The CDR3 protein is CSAKQRYEQYF. CDR3 coding DNA: TGCAGTGCTAAACAACGCTACGAGCAGTACTTC.

This chain joins TRBV28 and TRBJ1-2; D ambiguous. The V end lost 7 bases, the J end lost 4 bases, and 13 bases lay between the germline ends. CDR1 is MDHEN and CDR2 is SYDVKM in the germline V gene. The CDR3 totals 13 residues. The chain's CDR3 is CASNGDRGYGYTF. The CDR3 region has the DNA TGTGCCAGCAACGGGGATAGAGGCTATGGCTACACCTTC.

The chain recombines TRBV7-9 with TRBJ1-2, with no clear D. The germline V gene encodes CDR1 SEHNR and CDR2 FQNEAQ (reference sequence). V lost 1 base and J 4 bases, leaving 10 bases between the germline ends. The CDR3 covers 14 residues. For the CDR3, the DNA is TGTGCCAGCAGCTTAGACATTTCTTCCTATGGCTACACCTTC. Translated, it gives CASSLDISSYGYTF.

The V and J genes are TRBV5-1 and TRBJ1-4; no clear D. CDR1 and CDR2 (germline): SGHRS, YFSETQ. V lost 7 bases and J 8 bases, leaving 12 bases between the germline ends. The CDR3 extends over 12 amino acids. The CDR3 region has the DNA TGCGCCAGCTCCGCTGGCCCGGAAAAACTGTTTTTT. Its protein is CASSAGPEKLFF.

The CDR3 is CASSATLPWSYNEQFF. In DNA, the CDR3 is TGTGCCAGCAGCGCAACCCTCCCATGGTCCTACAATGAGCAGTTCTTC. The chain carries TRBV28 and TRBJ2-1; D not certain. Per germline, CDR1 MDHEN and CDR2 SYDVKM. V was cut by 6 bases and J by 1 base, with 16 bases left in between. The CDR3 has 16 amino acids.

The chain employs TRBV28 and TRBJ1-5; weak D call: TRBD1 (6 bases). Looked up from germline, CDR1 is MDHEN and CDR2 is SYDVKM. This CDR3 region has 16 residues. Trimming removed 3 bases at V and 5 bases at J, with 17 bases between. The CDR3 DNA reads as TGTGCCAGCAGTTTCTGGGACATCAAAGCCTATCAGCCCCAGCATTTT. It yields the protein CASSFWDIKAYQPQHF.

V usage is TRBV7-9 and J usage is TRBJ2-1; perhaps TRBD2 as D (6 bases). The germline CDR1 and CDR2 sequences are SEHNR and FQNEAQ (reference sequence). Between the trimmed V and J ends, which lost 1 base and 5 bases, there was a span of 21 bases. The length of the CDR3 is 18 residues. CDR3 region: CASSLGPSDRKRNNEQFF. CDR3 in DNA: TGTGCCAGCAGCTTAGGGCCTAGCGACAGAAAACGAAACAATGAGCAGTTCTTC.

The V gene is TRBV29-1, the J gene TRBJ1-3; 7 positions match TRBD1. This CDR3 region has 14 residues. V lost 7 bases, J lost 0 bases, and 6 bases stayed unmatched. Germline CDR1 is SQVTM and CDR2 is ANQGSEA. This CDR3 reads CSARTGLSGNTIYF. CDR3 bases: TGCAGCGCCCGGACAGGACTCTCTGGAAACACCATATATTTT.

About this clone itself: At the DNA level, this CDR3 is encoded by other sequences in the same sample as well. The chain is built from TRBV27 and TRBJ1-5; D remains unclear. The CDR3 sequence is 12 residues long. Germline CDR1 reads MNHEY; CDR2 reads SMNVEV (reference sequence). V was trimmed by 2 bases and J by 6 bases, leaving 5 bases between them. The CDR3 loop reads CASSLNGQPQHF. The CDR3 nucleotides are TGTGCCAGCAGTTTAAACGGTCAGCCCCAGCATTTT.

J is TRBJ2-3 and V is TRBV29-1; D is unclear. CDR1 is SQVTM and CDR2 is ANQGSEA in the germline V gene. The CDR3 is made up of 14 amino acids. The V gene lost 0 bases and the J gene lost 4 bases, with 11 bases spanning the gap. Written as DNA, the CDR3 is TGCAGCGTTGAAGAAACGGCCTCGGCAGATACGCAGTATTTT. This sequence encodes CSVEETASADTQYF.

The V gene is TRBV7-2, the J gene TRBJ1-3, with TRBD1 as a possible D gene (5 bases). The length of the CDR3 is 11 residues. Germline V CDR1 and CDR2: SGHTA, FQGNSA. Trimming took off 5 bases at V and 14 bases at J, with 13 bases between the two ends. CDR3: CASSERQPLYF. The CDR3 nucleotides are TGTGCCAGCAGCGAACGACAGCCCTTATATTTT.

The chain uses TRBV5-1 and TRBJ1-4; possibly TRBD1 for D (5 bases). Deletions cut 0 bases from V and 5 bases from J, with 8 bases between. CDR3 length equals 14 residues. Per the germline V gene, CDR1 is SGHRS and CDR2 is YFSETQ. CDR3 DNA: TGCGCCAGCAGCTTGGAGGGACGGAATGAAAAACTGTTTTTT. Translation: CASSLEGRNEKLFF.

This chain links TRBV7-2 with TRBJ2-2; 10 bases are a match to TRBD2. Germline V gives CDR1 SGHTA, CDR2 FQGNSA. V was clipped by 7 bases and J by 4 bases; unmatched bases: 12. The CDR3 extends over 17 amino acids. CDR3 sequence: CASTSASGSRGTGELFF. As DNA, the CDR3 is TGTGCCAGCACCTCGGCTAGCGGGAGTCGGGGCACCGGGGAGCTGTTTTTT.

The chain is built from TRBV18 and TRBJ2-7; D is perhaps TRBD1 (5 bases). The CDR3 sequence is 12 residues long. Trimming pared 2 bases from V and 7 bases from J, leaving 9 bases between. CDR1 is KGHSH, CDR2 LQKENI, per germline. This CDR3 is CASSPAAGEQYF. The CDR3 DNA follows: TGTGCCAGCTCACCAGCCGCAGGGGAGCAGTACTTC. Together with reference TRBV18 and TRBJ2-7, the CDR3 gives the full variable domain: NAGVMQNPRHLVRRRGQEARLRCSPMKGHSHVYWYRQLPEEGLKFMVYLQKENIIDESGMPKERFSAEFPKEGPSILRIQQVVRGDSAAYFCASSPAAGEQYFGPGTRLTVT.